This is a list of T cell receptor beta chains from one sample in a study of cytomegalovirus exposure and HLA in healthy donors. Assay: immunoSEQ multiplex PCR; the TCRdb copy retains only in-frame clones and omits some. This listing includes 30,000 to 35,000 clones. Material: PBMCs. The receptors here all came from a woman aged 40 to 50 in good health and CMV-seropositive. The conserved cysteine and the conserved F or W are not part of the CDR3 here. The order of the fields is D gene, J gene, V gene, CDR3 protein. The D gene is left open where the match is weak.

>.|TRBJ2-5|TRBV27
ASRGWGQETQY
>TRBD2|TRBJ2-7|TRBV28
ASNLAGGPYEQY
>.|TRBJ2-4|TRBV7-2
ASSRRMAGVTKNIQY
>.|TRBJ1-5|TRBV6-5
ASSSRGDQH
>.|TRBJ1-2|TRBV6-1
ASSVFGGYT
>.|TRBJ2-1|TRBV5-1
ASSLILRGSYNEQF
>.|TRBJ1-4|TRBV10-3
AISGDLGEKLF
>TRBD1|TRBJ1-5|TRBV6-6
ASTDNGDREEPQH
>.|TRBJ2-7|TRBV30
AWSRQPAGEQY
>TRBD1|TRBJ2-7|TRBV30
AWSEGRDRDEQY
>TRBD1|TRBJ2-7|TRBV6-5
ASSYLGTGPYEQY
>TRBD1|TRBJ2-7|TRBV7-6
ASSVNRGSHEQY
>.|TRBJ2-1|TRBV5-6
ASSLTGYEQF
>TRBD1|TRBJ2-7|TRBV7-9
ASRDRGIYEQY